This T cell receptor (beta chain) was sequenced in a study of spatial heterogeneity in lung cancer. Study-level results: Beta chains had 11% to 15% coverage of tumor T cells, and alpha chains had roughly 7%. Quantities of ubiquitous and regional expanded TCRs paralleled ubiquitous and regional nonsynonymous mutations, respectively. Mutation tallies in tumors tracked expanded intratumoral alpha and beta TCR counts.

Each TCR cDNA molecule bore a unique molecular identifier. One entry per CDR3 protein, called by TCRdb with MiXCR from the 5' RACE reads. Of 7,500 to 10,000 distinct CDR3 sequences listed, roughly 13% are singletons. Specified time point: sample taken at primary tumor resection. The input material, whole RNA from tumor, nontumor lung or frozen PBMC, was sequenced unsorted. This CDR3 spans 14 amino acids. Per germline, CDR1 SGHTA and CDR2 FQGNSA. Trimming took off 7 bases at V and 3 bases at J, with 12 bases between the two ends. This clonotype was observed many times. Its target is not known. The sequence came from a male donor with early-stage non-small cell lung cancer. The rearrangement uses TRBV7-2 and TRBJ1-4; maybe TRBD1 (6 bases). Sequenced here: lung tumor tissue, sampled at surgery. The CDR3 region is CASNNGGPNEKLFF. CDR3 bases: TGTGCCAGCAATAACGGGGGGCCTAATGAAAAACTGTTTTTT.